These 19 T cell receptor beta chains share one sample of origin, sequenced in a study of blood T cell repertoires in COVID-19. Sequencing used immunoSEQ multiplex PCR; TCRdb keeps in-frame clones, though not all of them. The data contain 120,000 or so clones, approximately 80% of them singletons. Source material: peripheral blood. These TCRs come from a woman aged 45 to 65 with acute or convalescent COVID-19.

The chain uses TRBV9 and TRBJ2-3; D might be TRBD2 (5 bases). V lost 6 bases and J 0 bases, leaving 11 bases between the germline ends. The germline gives CDR1 SGDLS, CDR2 YYNGEE. This CDR3 is built from 14 residues. CDR3 sequence (DNA): TGTGCCAGCACTTCGCGGGCTAGCACAGATACGCAGTATTTT. Residues: CASTSRASTDTQYF. Together with reference TRBV9 and TRBJ2-3, the CDR3 gives the full variable domain: DSGVTQTPKHLITATGQRVTLRCSPRSGDLSVYWYQQSLDQGLQFLIQYYNGEERAKGNILERFSAQQFPDLHSELNLSSLELGDSALYFCASTSRASTDTQYFGPGTRLTVL.

In regard to this clone: This same CDR3 is encoded by further DNA sequences in the sample. The gene calls are TRBV14 and TRBJ1-2; 8 bases match TRBD1. The CDR3 runs 13 residues. V was pared by 5 bases and J by 4 bases, with 3 bases of the junction left unmatched. Germline loops: CDR1 SGHDN, CDR2 FVKESK. In nucleotides, the CDR3 is TGTGCCAGCAGCGCAGGGACAGGCTATGGCTACACCTTC. Its protein is CASSAGTGYGYTF.

This chain links TRBV11-2 with TRBJ2-4, with no clear D. Germline V gives CDR1 SGHAT, CDR2 FQNNGV. Trimming left V 0 bases short and J 14 bases short, with 11 bases between. CDR3 length equals 12 residues. Here the CDR3 reads CASSLDLTTKYF. CDR3 DNA sequence: TGTGCCAGCAGCTTAGATCTTACTACCAAGTACTTC.

V usage is TRBV6-5 and J usage is TRBJ2-7, with D possibly TRBD2 on 6 matching bases. The V end was cut by 7 bases, the J end by 3 bases, with 13 bases between. CDR3 size: 13 residues. Germline loops: CDR1 MNHEY, CDR2 SVGAGI. The CDR3 reads CASIMTRDYEQYF. CDR3 DNA sequence: TGTGCCAGCATTATGACTAGAGACTACGAGCAGTACTTC.

This rearrangement joins TRBV19 to TRBJ1-5, with D uncertain. V was pared by 5 bases and J by 4 bases, with 15 bases between. Germline CDR1 is LNHDA and CDR2 is SQIVND (reference sequence). CDR3 length: 15 residues. The CDR3 loop reads CASSSGIYRNQPQHF. CDR3 DNA: TGTGCCAGTAGTTCGGGTATTTATAGGAATCAGCCCCAGCATTTT. Drawing the rest from reference TRBV19 and TRBJ1-5, the complete variable domain is DGGITQSPKYLFRKEGQNVTLSCEQNLNHDAMYWYRQDPGQGLRLIYYSQIVNDFQKGDIAEGYSVSREKKESFPLTVTSAQKNPTAFYLCASSSGIYRNQPQHFGDGTRLSIL.

The chain is built from TRBV19 and TRBJ1-5; D uncertain. Germline loops: CDR1 LNHDA, CDR2 SQIVND (reference sequence). The CDR3 extends over 15 amino acids. Trimming pared 0 bases from V and 7 bases from J, leaving 13 bases between. The CDR3 loop is CASSIDHTEGQPQHF. CDR3 DNA: TGTGCCAGTAGTATAGATCACACGGAGGGCCAGCCCCAGCATTTT.

This chain uses TRBV18 with TRBJ1-3; D not certain. The length of the CDR3 is 14 residues. The V gene's germline CDR1 is KGHSH and CDR2 LQKENI. V was pared by 6 bases and J by 0 bases, with 9 bases between. Written as DNA, the CDR3 is TGTGCCAGCTCCGACTCCAGCTCTGGAAACACCATATATTTT. It translates to CASSDSSSGNTIYF.

This chain uses TRBV2 with TRBJ1-2, with TRBD1 matching 9 bases. CDR3 length equals 16 residues. Germline CDR1 and CDR2: SNHLY and FYNNEI. V shed 3 bases, J shed 6 bases, and the junction held 11 bases outside the gene matches. The chain's CDR3 is CASSDETGGVIHGYTF. The CDR3 DNA follows: TGTGCCAGCAGTGATGAGACAGGGGGGGTGATCCATGGCTACACCTTC.

V and J are TRBV6-5 and TRBJ1-1, with 9 bases identical to TRBD1. Trimming cost V 7 bases and J 5 bases; bases outside gene matches: 11. This CDR3 region has 15 residues. Germline CDR1 and CDR2: MNHEY and SVGAGI. CDR3 in amino acids: CASNQVGTGRTEAFF. Here the CDR3 DNA reads TGTGCCAGCAATCAGGTCGGGACAGGGCGAACTGAAGCTTTCTTT.

The genes are TRBV5-4 and TRBJ2-1; D is unclear. The germline gives CDR1 SGHNT, CDR2 YYREEE (reference sequence). The CDR3 contains 13 residues. V was shortened by 0 bases and J by 5 bases, with 6 bases between the two germline ends. CDR3: CASSLVADNEQFF. CDR3 in DNA: TGTGCCAGCAGCTTGGTCGCAGACAATGAGCAGTTCTTC.

V gene TRBV9 combines with J gene TRBJ2-3; 13 nucleotides align to TRBD2. The length of the CDR3 is 15 residues. After removal of 4 bases from V and 4 bases from J, the junction contained 3 bases not matched to a gene. Germline V gives CDR1 SGDLS, CDR2 YYNGEE. The CDR3 coding sequence is TGTGCCAGCAGCCCACTAGCGGGAGGGGCAGATACGCAGTATTTT. It is translated as CASSPLAGGADTQYF.

The CDR3 loop is CASTSGRFHEQFF. The CDR3 bases are TGTGCCAGCACTAGCGGGAGGTTCCATGAGCAGTTCTTC. The genes are TRBV12-3 or TRBV12-4 and TRBJ2-1, with 11 bases matching TRBD2. The CDR3 length is 13 residues. Unmatched junction bases numbered 4, after V lost 7 bases and J lost 8 bases.

The rearrangement joins TRBV27 to TRBJ2-1; 7 bases are shared with TRBD2. Losses at the gene ends were 7 bases for V and 8 bases for J; bases not matched to a gene: 17. This CDR3 has 16 residues. Per germline, CDR1 MNHEY and CDR2 SMNVEV (reference sequence). The CDR3 loop is CASNNLPNGGGDEQFF. CDR3 DNA sequence: TGTGCCAGCAATAACCTTCCGAACGGGGGAGGGGATGAGCAGTTCTTC.

This rearrangement joins TRBV29-1 to TRBJ2-1; TRBD2 agrees at 7 bases. V shed 2 bases, J shed 7 bases, and the junction held 11 bases outside the gene matches. The germline V gene has CDR1 SQVTM and CDR2 ANQGSEA. This CDR3 is 15 amino acids long. As DNA, the CDR3 is TGCAGCGTTGAATGGCTAGCGGTTAGGGGTAATGAGCAGTTCTTC. It specifies CSVEWLAVRGNEQFF.

This clone came up once. J is TRBJ1-5 and V is TRBV4-1; D call uncertain. The V end lost 4 bases, the J end lost 4 bases, and 14 bases lay between the germline ends. Germline V gene data show CDR1 as MGHRA and CDR2 as YSYEKL. This CDR3 comprises 15 residues. The chain's CDR3 is CASSPVAGGNQPQHF. The CDR3 DNA reads as TGCGCCAGCAGCCCGGTGGCAGGAGGTAATCAGCCCCAGCATTTT.

This chain joins TRBV30 and TRBJ1-1; possible D gene TRBD1, 5 bases. V lost 2 bases, J lost 4 bases, and 11 bases lay in between. Germline lookup yields CDR1 GTSNPN and CDR2 SVGIG (reference sequence). The CDR3 totals 13 residues. This CDR3 reads CAWSRGGVTEAFF. In nucleotides, the CDR3 is TGTGCCTGGAGTCGGGGCGGGGTCACTGAAGCTTTCTTT. Filled out from reference TRBV30 and TRBJ1-1, the complete variable domain reads SQTIHQWPATLVQPVGSPLSLECTVEGTSNPNLYWYRQAAGRGLQLLFYSVGIGQISSEVPQNLSASRPQDRQFILSSKKLLLSDSGFYLCAWSRGGVTEAFFGQGTRLTVV.

The CDR3 loop reads CASMRGANTGELFF. The DNA for the CDR3 is TGTGCCAGTATGCGGGGCGCGAACACCGGGGAGCTGTTTTTT. J is TRBJ2-2 and V is TRBV19, with D maybe TRBD2 (6 bases). There are 14 residues in the CDR3. Germline lookup yields CDR1 LNHDA and CDR2 SQIVND (reference sequence). V lost 7 bases to trimming and J lost 0 bases, with 9 bases between them.

V is TRBV18 and J is TRBJ1-2, with D tentatively TRBD1 (5 bases). Germline V gene sequence: CDR1 KGHSH, CDR2 LQKENI. Trimming cost V 3 bases and J 4 bases, with 12 bases left between them. The CDR3 spans 14 residues. The CDR3 DNA is TGTGCCAGCTCACCCAGCTTGGACACCTATGGCTACACCTTC. It is translated as CASSPSLDTYGYTF.

V gene TRBV6-1 combines with J gene TRBJ1-5; possibly TRBD1 for D (6 bases). The CDR3 consists of 16 residues. CDR1 and CDR2 from the germline V gene are MNHNS and SASEGT. Trimming shortened V by 3 bases and J by 7 bases, and 19 bases separated the two germline ends. The CDR3 DNA reads as TGTGCCAGCAGTGACAAACCGACAGGAAGAGGGCAGCCCCAGCATTTT. It codes for CASSDKPTGRGQPQHF.